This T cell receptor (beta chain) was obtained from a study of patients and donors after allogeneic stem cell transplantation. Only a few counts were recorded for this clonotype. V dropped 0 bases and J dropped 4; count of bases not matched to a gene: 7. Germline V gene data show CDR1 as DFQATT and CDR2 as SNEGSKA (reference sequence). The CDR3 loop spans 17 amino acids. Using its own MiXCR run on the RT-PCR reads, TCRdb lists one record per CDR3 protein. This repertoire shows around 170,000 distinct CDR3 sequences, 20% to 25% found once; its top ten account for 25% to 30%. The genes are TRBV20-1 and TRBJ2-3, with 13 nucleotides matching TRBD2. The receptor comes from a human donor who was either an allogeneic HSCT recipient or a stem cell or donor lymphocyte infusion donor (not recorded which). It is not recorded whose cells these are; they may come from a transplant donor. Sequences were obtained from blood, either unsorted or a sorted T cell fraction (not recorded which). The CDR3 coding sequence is TGCAGTGCTAGAGACCCCGGGACTAGCGGGGTTCCAGATACGCAGTATTTT. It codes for CSARDPGTSGVPDTQYF.